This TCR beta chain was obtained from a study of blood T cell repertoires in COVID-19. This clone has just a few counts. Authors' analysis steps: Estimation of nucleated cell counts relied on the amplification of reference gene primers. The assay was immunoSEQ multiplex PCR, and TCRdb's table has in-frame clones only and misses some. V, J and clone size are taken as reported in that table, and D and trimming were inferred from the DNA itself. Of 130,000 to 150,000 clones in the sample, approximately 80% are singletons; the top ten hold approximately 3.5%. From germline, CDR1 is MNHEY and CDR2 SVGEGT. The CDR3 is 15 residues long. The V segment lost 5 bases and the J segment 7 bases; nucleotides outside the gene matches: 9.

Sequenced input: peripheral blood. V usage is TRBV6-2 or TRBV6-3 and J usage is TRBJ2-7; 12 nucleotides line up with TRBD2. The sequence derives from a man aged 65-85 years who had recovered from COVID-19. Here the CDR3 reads CASSLLAGGQMEQYF. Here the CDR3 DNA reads TGTGCCAGCAGTCTACTAGCGGGAGGACAAATGGAGCAGTACTTC.